Below are 12 T cell receptor beta chains sequenced from a single sample in a study of T cell responses to AZD1222 COVID-19 vaccine. The data were produced by immunoSEQ multiplex PCR, yet TCRdb's version contains in-frame clones alone and is incomplete. This sample yields around 89,000 clones, of which approximately 91% are seen a single time; about 20% belongs to the top ten. This material consisted of peripheral blood, taken on day 0 of AZD1222 vaccination. The receptor source for this set is an adult in good health.

This clone was observed a handful of times. The chain is built from TRBV19 and TRBJ2-7; D could derive from TRBD1 or TRBD2 (7 bases each). Germline loops: CDR1 LNHDA, CDR2 SQIVND (reference sequence). Trimming left V 1 base short and J 4 bases short, with 11 bases between. This CDR3 region has 14 residues. This CDR3 is CASSIAGGGYEQYF. Here the CDR3 DNA reads TGTGCCAGTAGTATAGCAGGGGGAGGGTACGAGCAGTACTTC.

The J gene is TRBJ1-4, the V gene TRBV18, with D possibly matching TRBD1 (6 bases). Trimming took off 5 bases at V and 5 bases at J, with 18 bases between the two ends. The V gene's germline CDR1 is KGHSH and CDR2 LQKENI. The CDR3 is 16 amino acids. As DNA, the CDR3 is TGTGCCAGCTCAGCAACGACAGTCCAGGGGAATGAAAAACTGTTTTTT. Residues: CASSATTVQGNEKLFF.

This chain links TRBV19 with TRBJ1-4; 7 bases map to TRBD1. The CDR3 consists of 13 residues. The ends lost 7 bases at V and 4 bases at J; junction bases unmatched: 3. Per the germline V gene, CDR1 is LNHDA and CDR2 is SQIVND (reference sequence). The CDR3 nucleotides are TGTGCCAGTAACAGGGGTTATAATGAAAAACTGTTTTTT. It yields the protein CASNRGYNEKLFF.

The chain carries TRBV28 and TRBJ2-3; D ambiguous. V shed 6 bases and J shed 0 bases, with 7 bases lying between them. The CDR3 is 13 residues long. CDR1 MDHEN and CDR2 SYDVKM come from the germline V gene. Here the CDR3 DNA reads TGTGCCAGCAGCGATTATAGCACAGATACGCAGTATTTT. It specifies CASSDYSTDTQYF.

This rearrangement joins TRBV18 to TRBJ1-6; D call uncertain. Trimming pared 4 bases from V and 6 bases from J, leaving 16 bases between. This CDR3 has 16 amino acids. Germline values: CDR1 KGHSH, CDR2 LQKENI. The chain's CDR3 is CASSRVRATLNSPLHF. CDR3 bases: TGTGCCAGCTCACGGGTACGGGCCACTCTTAATTCACCCCTCCACTTT.

The J gene is TRBJ1-5, the V gene TRBV28; TRBD1 is a possible D gene (5 bases). The CDR3 is 16 residues long. Germline CDR1 reads MDHEN; CDR2 reads SYDVKM. Between the trimmed V and J ends, which lost 6 bases and 0 bases, there was a span of 15 bases. The CDR3 DNA is TGTGCCAGCAGCTCCGGGACCTTCCATAGCAATCAGCCCCAGCATTTT. Encoded protein: CASSSGTFHSNQPQHF.

J is TRBJ1-5 and V is TRBV18; tentative D call: TRBD1 (5 bases). V dropped 5 bases and J dropped 6 bases, with 11 bases sitting between them. CDR1 and CDR2 (germline): KGHSH, LQKENI. This CDR3 contains 13 residues. The CDR3 loop reads CASSVRGGQPQHF. DNA of the CDR3: TGTGCCAGCTCAGTACGGGGCGGTCAGCCCCAGCATTTT.

This CDR3 reads CATSRGAGASYEQYF. Written as DNA, the CDR3 is TGTGCCACCAGCAGAGGAGCGGGGGCGTCCTACGAGCAGTACTTC. The gene calls are TRBV15 and TRBJ2-7, with 8 positions matching TRBD2. J gave up 1 base and V 1 base, and 3 bases lay outside the gene matches. Germline V gene lookup returns CDR1 LNHNV and CDR2 YYDKDF (reference sequence). CDR3 length: 15 amino acids.

In this sample, this clone turned up once. The rearrangement links TRBV15 to TRBJ2-1, with D maybe TRBD1 (6 bases). The ends were cut back, 5 bases at V and 3 bases at J, with 11 bases in the middle. Looked up from germline, CDR1 is LNHNV and CDR2 is YYDKDF (reference sequence). The CDR3 contains 14 residues. As DNA, the CDR3 is TGTGCCACCAGCTCTCAGGACAGCTACAATGAGCAGTTCTTC. Amino acids: CATSSQDSYNEQFF.

The V gene is TRBV18, the J gene TRBJ2-3, with TRBD1 as a possible D gene (5 bases). CDR3 size: 14 residues. Deletions cut 1 base from V and 2 bases from J, with 7 bases between. CDR1 and CDR2 from the germline V gene are KGHSH and LQKENI. The CDR3 spells CASSPQGNTDTQYF. CDR3 DNA sequence: TGTGCCAGCTCACCACAGGGGAACACAGATACGCAGTATTTT.

V and J are TRBV2 and TRBJ2-7, with 9 nucleotides matching TRBD1. Germline-derived CDR1 and CDR2 are SNHLY and FYNNEI. V dropped 6 bases and J dropped 2; count of bases not matched to a gene: 5. The CDR3 consists of 14 residues. The chain's CDR3 is CASSPRDRAYEQYF. CDR3 bases: TGTGCCAGCAGCCCCAGGGACAGGGCCTACGAGCAGTACTTC. The full variable domain, rest sourced from reference TRBV2 and TRBJ2-7, is EPEVTQTPSHQVTQMGQEVILRCVPISNHLYFYWYRQILGQKVEFLVSFYNNEISEKSEIFDDQFSVERPDGSNFTLKIRSTKLEDSAMYFCASSPRDRAYEQYFGPGTRLTVT.

This chain joins TRBV19 and TRBJ1-5, with 9 bases identical to TRBD1. Germline CDR1 is LNHDA and CDR2 is SQIVND (reference sequence). The CDR3 is 18 residues long. After removal of 6 bases from V and 0 bases from J, the junction contained 12 bases not matched to a gene. In nucleotides, the CDR3 is TGTGCCAGTAGCTCCCAAGGGACAGGGACGGGTAGCAATCAGCCCCAGCATTTT. It yields the protein CASSSQGTGTGSNQPQHF.